This is a list of T cell receptor beta chains from one sample in a study of T cell responses to AZD1222 COVID-19 vaccine. Profiling relied on immunoSEQ multiplex PCR, and the TCRdb table lists in-frame clones only, not all of them. The table records approximately 210,000 clones, roughly 94% of them present only once. The sequencing here drew on peripheral blood, taken 28 days after the second dose of the MenACWY control vaccine. The receptors originated from an adult who received the MenACWY meningococcal vaccine as a control. Both conserved end residues are part of each CDR3. The D gene is left open where the match is weak. Size tells how often a clone was seen (once, few, many) or the class of an expanded clone, and some rows leave it out.

V: TRBV30; D: NA; size: NA; J: TRBJ1-2; CDR3: CAWSTQSNYGYTF; DNA: TGTGCCTGGAGTACGCAGTCTAACTATGGCTACACCTTC
V: TRBV6-2/TRBV6-3; D: NA; size: NA; J: TRBJ1-2; CDR3: CASSLSELEPAPNYGYTF; DNA: TGTGCCAGCAGTTTGTCCGAGCTGGAACCCGCACCTAACTATGGCTACACCTTC
V: TRBV29-1; D: NA; size: NA; J: TRBJ1-3; CDR3: CSADRRGAGNTIYF; DNA: TGCAGCGCGGATCGCCGGGGGGCAGGAAACACCATATATTTT
V: TRBV11-2; D: TRBD1; size: NA; J: TRBJ2-7; CDR3: CASSFGQGSSYEQYF; DNA: TGTGCCAGCAGCTTCGGACAGGGGAGCTCCTACGAGCAGTACTTC
V: TRBV7-2; D: TRBD2; size: once; J: TRBJ2-3; CDR3: CASSPLGLAGTDTQYF; DNA: TGTGCCAGCAGCCCTTTAGGACTAGCGGGCACAGATACGCAGTATTTT
V: TRBV4-3; D: NA; size: NA; J: TRBJ1-5; CDR3: CASSQNAGAAVGQPQHF; DNA: TGCGCCAGCAGCCAAAACGCGGGGGCAGCGGTGGGTCAGCCCCAGCATTTT
V: TRBV10-1; D: NA; size: once; J: TRBJ2-4; CDR3: CASSRDRVQTGLAKNIQYF; DNA: TGCGCCAGCAGTCGAGACCGGGTACAGACGGGACTAGCCAAAAACATTCAGTACTTC
V: TRBV19; D: TRBD1; size: NA; J: TRBJ1-4; CDR3: CASSSQGDEKLFF; DNA: TGTGCCAGTAGTAGTCAGGGGGATGAAAAACTGTTTTTT
V: TRBV6-2/TRBV6-3; D: TRBD1; size: NA; J: TRBJ2-2; CDR3: CASSPGTGGQTGELFF; DNA: TGTGCCAGCAGCCCTGGAACAGGGGGCCAGACCGGGGAGCTGTTTTTT
V: TRBV28; D: NA; size: NA; J: TRBJ1-2; CDR3: CASTRPSGRWEGYTF; DNA: TGTGCCAGCACACGCCCCTCGGGACGTTGGGAGGGCTACACCTTC
V: TRBV28; D: NA; size: once; J: TRBJ2-5; CDR3: CASSSRTARPYQETQYF; DNA: TGTGCCAGCAGTTCCCGGACAGCGCGCCCGTACCAAGAGACCCAGTACTTC
V: TRBV30; D: TRBD1; size: NA; J: TRBJ1-5; CDR3: CAWSPNRGNNQPQHF; DNA: TGTGCCTGGAGCCCGAACAGGGGGAACAATCAGCCCCAGCATTTT
V: TRBV6-5; D: TRBD1; size: NA; J: TRBJ1-2; CDR3: CASRDRAIDYGYTF; DNA: TGTGCCAGCAGGGACAGGGCGATTGACTATGGCTACACCTTC
V: TRBV3-1/TRBV3-2; D: NA; size: once; J: TRBJ2-2; CDR3: CASRTAPTGELFF; DNA: TGTGCCAGCAGGACAGCCCCCACCGGGGAGCTGTTTTTT
V: TRBV5-4; D: TRBD1; size: NA; J: TRBJ1-4; CDR3: CASSLGQGGEKLFF; DNA: TGTGCCAGCAGCTTGGGGCAGGGGGGTGAAAAACTGTTTTTT
V: TRBV28; D: NA; size: NA; J: TRBJ1-3; CDR3: CASSLILSGNTIYF; DNA: TGTGCCAGCAGTTTAATCCTCTCTGGAAACACCATATATTTT
V: TRBV6-5; D: TRBD1; size: NA; J: TRBJ1-1; CDR3: CASNRRTGLNTEAFF; DNA: TGTGCCAGCAACCGCCGGACAGGGCTGAACACTGAAGCTTTCTTT
V: TRBV5-1; D: NA; size: NA; J: TRBJ2-1; CDR3: CASSLAGQQNEQFF; DNA: TGCGCCAGCAGCTTGGCGGGGCAGCAAAATGAGCAGTTCTTC